This TCR beta chain was retrieved from a study of T-cell memory formation after mild COVID-19 (dated by TCRdb to the early 2020s). As for the study more broadly: Most TCR sequence clusters were specific to one of the two donors. Two young, previously healthy adult volunteers made up the cohort, one male and one female. T-cell clones expanding and contracting after mild COVID-19 in a couple of donors were tracked by longitudinal TCRalpha and TCRbeta repertoire sequencing.

PBMCs were isolated by Ficoll-Paque density gradient centrifugation. This clonotype has only a few counts. Which antigen it targets is not known. It has no much larger one-base neighbor in the sample; base qualities were not kept. Instrument on record: Illumina NovaSeq 6000. TCRalpha and TCRbeta cDNA libraries were built by 5'RACE with constant-segment primers, adding sample barcodes and unique molecular identifiers. RNA was extracted from every sample with Trizol reagent. Libraries were amplified in two PCR steps, with a second sample barcode and Illumina TruSeq adapters added in the second step. Sequencing of libraries was performed on an Illumina NovaSeq with 2 x 150 bp paired-end reads. The authors' pipeline ran thus. With migec v1.2.7, reads were demultiplexed and then collapsed into UMI-guided consensus sequences. Using mixcr v2.1.11, UMI consensuses were aligned to TRA and TRB V and J templates and then assembled into clonotypes. Clonotypes were classified as expanded or contracted when called significant by both edgeR and NoisET, with noise models trained on biological replicates. For edgeR calls, a false discovery rate-adjusted p below 0.01 and a log2 fold-change threshold of 1 were applied. As an exploratory analysis of dynamics, PCA with hierarchical clustering was applied to max-normalized trajectories of the 1000 most abundant clonotypes. Each responding clone was given a CD4 or CD8 phenotype based on the CD4+ and CD8+ repertoires, which had been sequenced separately. Clones were called with MiXCR by TCRdb after fastp trimmed the public reads at Q25, and only in-frame beta chains were retained. Entries are consolidated by CDR3 protein sequence, retaining the most common genes and DNA. The V and J calls reflect TCRdb's pipeline rather than the authors' work. This sample comprises about 560,000 distinct CDR3 sequences, 15% to 20% of them detected only once. The ten largest clonotypes hold just over 8% of the sample.

The research as a whole found: Contracting CD4+ clones were found mainly in CM and EM memory subsets, while CD8+ clones were enriched in EMRA. Clones contracting from day 15 to 85 had balanced CD4/CD8 phenotypes, while a second wave expanding from day 15 to 37 was biased towards CD4+. Only a couple of mild cases were covered in the study, and larger cohorts including severe cases with pre-infection samples were considered necessary. Some responding clones were detected in pre-infection memory, suggesting pre-existing cross-reactive memory T cells joined the SARS-CoV-2 response. Whether the second-wave clones peaking on day 37 were SARS-CoV-2 specific was not confirmed.

The specimen was PBMCs or a T cell subset sorted from them (not recorded which). The TCR comes from an adult woman who had mild COVID-19 (a few samples of this study predate the infection). The sample titles of this study are shuffled in the database, so cell type and time point are left out; the donor was told from shared clones.

The nucleotides read TGTGCCAGCAGGGCCCCACAGAAATACTCCTACAATGAGCAGTTCTTC. Its protein is CASRAPQKYSYNEQFF. The chain is made from TRBV2 and TRBJ2-1, with no D gene named confidently. The junction carries 15 bases between V and J, which are trimmed by 6 bases and 0 bases respectively. Based on the germline V gene, the CDR1 and CDR2 sequences are SNHLY and FYNNEI. The CDR3 runs 16 amino acids, cysteine and phenylalanine included. Only CDR3 DNA is held: 48 bases, read in frame from base 1.